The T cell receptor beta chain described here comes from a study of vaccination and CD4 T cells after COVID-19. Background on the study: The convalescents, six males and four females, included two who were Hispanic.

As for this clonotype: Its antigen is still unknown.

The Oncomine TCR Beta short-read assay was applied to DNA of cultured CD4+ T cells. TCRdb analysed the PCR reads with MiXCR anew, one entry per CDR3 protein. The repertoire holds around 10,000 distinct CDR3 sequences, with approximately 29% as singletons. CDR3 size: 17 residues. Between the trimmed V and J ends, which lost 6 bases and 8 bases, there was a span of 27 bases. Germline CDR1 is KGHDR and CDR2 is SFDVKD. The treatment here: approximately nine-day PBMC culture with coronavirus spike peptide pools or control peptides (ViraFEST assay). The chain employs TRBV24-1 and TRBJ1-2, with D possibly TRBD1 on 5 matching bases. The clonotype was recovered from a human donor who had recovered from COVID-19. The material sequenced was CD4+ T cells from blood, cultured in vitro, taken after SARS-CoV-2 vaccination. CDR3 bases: TGTGCCACCAGTTATGTGCAAAGCACGGGACGGGAAGGCGGCTACACCTTC. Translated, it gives CATSYVQSTGREGGYTF.